This T cell receptor (beta chain) was profiled in a study of blood T cell repertoires in COVID-19. For the study at large: T cells, B-cell-depleted T cells, or PBMCs provided the cDNA or gDNA that served as material.

Authors' methods: Amplification with reference gene primers provided the estimates of nucleated cell counts. Profiled with immunoSEQ multiplex PCR; TCRdb holds only in-frame clones, not every one. V and J calls and clone size follow that table, whereas D and trimming were derived from the DNA. This sample has approximately 190,000 clones, with 80% to 85% found just once. This receptor was identified in a man between 35 and 55 years old who had recovered from COVID-19. Sample: PBMCs or T cells enriched from blood (not recorded which).

CDR3 coding DNA: TGTGCCAGTAGTGGGCGACAGGACGTTAATGAAAAACTGTTTTTT. This encodes CASSGRQDVNEKLFF. This chain links TRBV19 with TRBJ1-4; possible D gene TRBD1, 6 bases. This CDR3 spans 15 amino acids. From germline, CDR1 is LNHDA and CDR2 SQIVND (reference sequence). Trimming cost V 5 bases and J 4 bases, with 14 bases left between them.